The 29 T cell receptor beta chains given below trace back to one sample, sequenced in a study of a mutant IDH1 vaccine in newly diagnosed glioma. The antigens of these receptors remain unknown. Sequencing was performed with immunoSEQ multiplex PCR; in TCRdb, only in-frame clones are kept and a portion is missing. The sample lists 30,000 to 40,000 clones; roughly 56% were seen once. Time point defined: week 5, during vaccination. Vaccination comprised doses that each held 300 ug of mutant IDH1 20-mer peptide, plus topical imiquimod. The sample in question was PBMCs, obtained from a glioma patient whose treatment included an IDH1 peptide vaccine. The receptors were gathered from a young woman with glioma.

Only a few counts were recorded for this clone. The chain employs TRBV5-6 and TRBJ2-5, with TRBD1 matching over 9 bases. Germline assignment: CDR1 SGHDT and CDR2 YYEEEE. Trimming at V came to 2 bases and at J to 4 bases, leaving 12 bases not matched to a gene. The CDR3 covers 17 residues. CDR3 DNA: TGTGCCAGCAGCTTTTGGGTGGGACAGGGAATGGGAGAGACCCAGTACTTC. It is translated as CASSFWVGQGMGETQYF.

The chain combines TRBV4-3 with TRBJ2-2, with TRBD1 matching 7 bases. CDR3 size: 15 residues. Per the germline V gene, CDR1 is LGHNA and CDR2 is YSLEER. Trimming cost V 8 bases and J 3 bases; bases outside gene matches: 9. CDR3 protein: CASRIDRAYTGELFF. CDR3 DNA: TGCGCCAGCCGGATTGACAGGGCGTACACCGGGGAGCTGTTTTTT.

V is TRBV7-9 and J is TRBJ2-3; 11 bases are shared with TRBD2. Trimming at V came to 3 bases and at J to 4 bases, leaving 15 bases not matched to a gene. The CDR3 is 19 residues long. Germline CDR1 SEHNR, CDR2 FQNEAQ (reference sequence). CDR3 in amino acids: CASSFLLAGVWWAADTQYF. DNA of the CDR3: TGTGCCAGCAGCTTTTTACTAGCGGGAGTTTGGTGGGCGGCAGATACGCAGTATTTT.

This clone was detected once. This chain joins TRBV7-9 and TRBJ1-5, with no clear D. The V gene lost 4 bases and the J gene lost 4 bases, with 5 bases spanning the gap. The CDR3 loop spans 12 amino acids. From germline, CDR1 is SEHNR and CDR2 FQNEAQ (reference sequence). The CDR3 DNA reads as TGTGCCAGCAGCTATCCAAATCAGCCCCAGCATTTT. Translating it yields CASSYPNQPQHF. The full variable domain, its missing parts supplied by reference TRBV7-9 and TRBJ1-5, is DTGVSQNPRHKITKRGQNVTFRCDPISEHNRLYWYRQTLGQGPEFLTYFQNEAQLEKSRLLSDRFSAERPKGSFSTLEIQRTEQGDSAMYLCASSYPNQPQHFGDGTRLSIL.

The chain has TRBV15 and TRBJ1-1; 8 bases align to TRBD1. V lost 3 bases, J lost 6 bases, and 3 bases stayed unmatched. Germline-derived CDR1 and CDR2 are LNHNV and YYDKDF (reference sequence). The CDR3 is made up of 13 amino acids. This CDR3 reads CATSRQGAAEAFF. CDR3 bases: TGTGCCACCAGCAGGCAGGGGGCCGCTGAAGCTTTCTTT.

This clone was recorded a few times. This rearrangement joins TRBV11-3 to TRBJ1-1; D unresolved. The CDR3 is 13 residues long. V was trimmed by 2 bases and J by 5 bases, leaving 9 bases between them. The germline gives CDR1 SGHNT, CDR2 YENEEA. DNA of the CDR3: TGTGCCAGCAGCTTAAGGGCTCTAACTGAAGCTTTCTTT. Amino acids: CASSLRALTEAFF.

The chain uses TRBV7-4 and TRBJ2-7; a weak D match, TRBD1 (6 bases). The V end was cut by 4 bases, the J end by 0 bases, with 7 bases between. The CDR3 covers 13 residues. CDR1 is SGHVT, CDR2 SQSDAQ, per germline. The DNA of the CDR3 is TGTGCCAGCAGCTCGGACAGCTCCTACGAGCAGTACTTC. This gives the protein CASSSDSSYEQYF.

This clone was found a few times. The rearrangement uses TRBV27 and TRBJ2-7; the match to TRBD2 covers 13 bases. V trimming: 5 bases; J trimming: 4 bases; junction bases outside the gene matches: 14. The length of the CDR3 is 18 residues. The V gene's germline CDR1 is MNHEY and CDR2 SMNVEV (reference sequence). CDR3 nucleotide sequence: TGTGCCAGCAGTAAAGGACAGGGCTGGACTAGCGGGAGTTACGAGCAGTACTTC. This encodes CASSKGQGWTSGSYEQYF.

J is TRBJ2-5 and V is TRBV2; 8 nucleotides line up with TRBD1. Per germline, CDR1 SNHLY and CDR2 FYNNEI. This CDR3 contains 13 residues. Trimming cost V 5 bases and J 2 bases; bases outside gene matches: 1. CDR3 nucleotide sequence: TGTGCCAGCAGTTGGGACAGGCAAGAGACCCAGTACTTC. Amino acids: CASSWDRQETQYF.

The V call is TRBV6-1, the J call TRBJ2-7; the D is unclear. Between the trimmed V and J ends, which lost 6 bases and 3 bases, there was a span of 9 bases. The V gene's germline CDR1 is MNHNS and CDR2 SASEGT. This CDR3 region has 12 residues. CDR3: CASRKIGYEQYF. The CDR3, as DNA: TGTGCCAGCAGGAAAATTGGCTACGAGCAGTACTTC.

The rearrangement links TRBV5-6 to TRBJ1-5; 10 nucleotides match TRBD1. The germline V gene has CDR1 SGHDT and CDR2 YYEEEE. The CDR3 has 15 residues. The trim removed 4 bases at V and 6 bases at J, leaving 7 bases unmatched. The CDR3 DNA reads TGTGCCAGCAGCCTGGGGACAGGGGCAGTTCAGCCCCAGCATTTT. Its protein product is CASSLGTGAVQPQHF.

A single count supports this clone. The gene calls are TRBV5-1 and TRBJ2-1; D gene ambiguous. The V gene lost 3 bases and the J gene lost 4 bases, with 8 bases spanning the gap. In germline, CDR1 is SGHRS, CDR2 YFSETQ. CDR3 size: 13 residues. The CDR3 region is CASSSFRYNEQFF. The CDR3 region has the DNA TGCGCCAGCAGCTCGTTTAGATACAATGAGCAGTTCTTC. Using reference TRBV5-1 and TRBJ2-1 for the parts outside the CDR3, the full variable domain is KAGVTQTPRYLIKTRGQQVTLSCSPISGHRSVSWYQQTPGQGLQFLFEYFSETQRNKGNFPGRFSGRQFSNSRSEMNVSTLELGDSALYLCASSSFRYNEQFFGPGTRLTVL.

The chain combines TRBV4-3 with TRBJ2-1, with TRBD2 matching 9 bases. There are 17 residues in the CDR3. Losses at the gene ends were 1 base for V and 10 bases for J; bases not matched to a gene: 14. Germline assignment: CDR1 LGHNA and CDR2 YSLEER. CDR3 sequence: CASSQVGTGGRGQEQFF. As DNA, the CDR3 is TGCGCCAGCAGCCAAGTTGGTACTGGCGGGAGGGGGCAGGAGCAGTTCTTC.

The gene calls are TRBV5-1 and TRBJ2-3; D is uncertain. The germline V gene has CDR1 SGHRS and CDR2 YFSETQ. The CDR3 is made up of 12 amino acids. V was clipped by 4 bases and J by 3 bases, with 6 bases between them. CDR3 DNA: TGCGCCAGCAGCCCAGGTACAGATACGCAGTATTTT. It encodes CASSPGTDTQYF.

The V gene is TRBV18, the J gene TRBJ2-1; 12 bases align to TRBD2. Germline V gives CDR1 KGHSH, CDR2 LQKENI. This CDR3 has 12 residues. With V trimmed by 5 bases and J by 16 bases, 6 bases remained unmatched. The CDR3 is CASSTGLAGCFF. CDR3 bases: TGTGCCAGCTCAACCGGACTAGCGGGATGTTTCTTC.

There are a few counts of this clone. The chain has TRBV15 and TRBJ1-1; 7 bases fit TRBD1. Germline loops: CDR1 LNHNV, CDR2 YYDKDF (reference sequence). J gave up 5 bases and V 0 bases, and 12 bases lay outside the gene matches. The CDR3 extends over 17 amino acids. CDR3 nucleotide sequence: TGTGCCACCAGCAGAGATTCTTCGGAGGGGGCAGGGACTGAAGCTTTCTTT. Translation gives CATSRDSSEGAGTEAFF.

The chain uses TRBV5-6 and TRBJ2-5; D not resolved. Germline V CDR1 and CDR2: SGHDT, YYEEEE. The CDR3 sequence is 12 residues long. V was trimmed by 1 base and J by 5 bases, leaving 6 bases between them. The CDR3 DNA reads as TGTGCCAGCAGCTTGCTGGGTGAGACCCAGTACTTC. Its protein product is CASSLLGETQYF.

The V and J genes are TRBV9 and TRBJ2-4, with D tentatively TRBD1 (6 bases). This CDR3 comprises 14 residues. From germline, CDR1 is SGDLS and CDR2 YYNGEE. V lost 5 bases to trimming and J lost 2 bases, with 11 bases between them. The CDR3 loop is CASSEQGTKNIQYF. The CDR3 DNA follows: TGTGCCAGCAGTGAACAGGGAACCAAAAACATTCAGTACTTC. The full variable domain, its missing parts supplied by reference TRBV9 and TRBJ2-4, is DSGVTQTPKHLITATGQRVTLRCSPRSGDLSVYWYQQSLDQGLQFLIQYYNGEERAKGNILERFSAQQFPDLHSELNLSSLELGDSALYFCASSEQGTKNIQYFGAGTRLSVL.

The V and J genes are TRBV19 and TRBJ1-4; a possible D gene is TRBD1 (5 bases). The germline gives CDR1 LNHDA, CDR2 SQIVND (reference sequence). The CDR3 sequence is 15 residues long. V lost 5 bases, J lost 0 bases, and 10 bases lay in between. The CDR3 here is CASSFQGTTNEKLFF. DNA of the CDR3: TGTGCCAGTAGTTTCCAGGGTACAACTAATGAAAAACTGTTTTTT.

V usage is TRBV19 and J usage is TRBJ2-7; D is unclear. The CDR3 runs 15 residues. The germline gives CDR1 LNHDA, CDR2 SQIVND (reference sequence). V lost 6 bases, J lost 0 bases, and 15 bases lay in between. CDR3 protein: CASSQPGRLSYEQYF. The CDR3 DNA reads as TGTGCCAGTAGCCAGCCGGGTCGCCTCTCCTACGAGCAGTACTTC.

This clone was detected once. CDR3 nucleotides: TGTGCCAGTAGTACCTCGGGGGGCCTGCAGTACTTC. Its translation: CASSTSGGLQYF. V and J are TRBV19 and TRBJ2-7; TRBD2 is a possible D gene (7 bases). The CDR3 consists of 12 residues. Germline-derived CDR1 and CDR2 are LNHDA and SQIVND (reference sequence). Trimming pared 4 bases from V and 9 bases from J, leaving 13 bases between.

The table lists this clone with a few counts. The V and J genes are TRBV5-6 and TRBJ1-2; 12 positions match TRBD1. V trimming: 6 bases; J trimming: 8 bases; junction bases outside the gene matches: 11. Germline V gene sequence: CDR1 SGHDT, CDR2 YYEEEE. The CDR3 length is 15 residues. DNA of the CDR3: TGTGCCAGCATCGAACTGGGACAGGGGGCGACGGGCTACACCTTC. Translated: CASIELGQGATGYTF.

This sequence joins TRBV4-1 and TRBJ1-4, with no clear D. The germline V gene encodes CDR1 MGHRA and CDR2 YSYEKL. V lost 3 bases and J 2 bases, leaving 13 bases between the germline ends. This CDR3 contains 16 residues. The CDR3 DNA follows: TGCGCCAGCAGCCAGGCCTCGGACGGTACTAATGAAAAACTGTTTTTT. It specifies CASSQASDGTNEKLFF.

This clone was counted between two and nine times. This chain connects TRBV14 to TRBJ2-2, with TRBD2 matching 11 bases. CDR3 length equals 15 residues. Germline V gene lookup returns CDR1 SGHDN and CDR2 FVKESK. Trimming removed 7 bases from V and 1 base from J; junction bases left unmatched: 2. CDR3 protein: CASNLAGGNTGELFF. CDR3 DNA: TGTGCCAGCAACCTAGCGGGGGGGAACACCGGGGAGCTGTTTTTT.

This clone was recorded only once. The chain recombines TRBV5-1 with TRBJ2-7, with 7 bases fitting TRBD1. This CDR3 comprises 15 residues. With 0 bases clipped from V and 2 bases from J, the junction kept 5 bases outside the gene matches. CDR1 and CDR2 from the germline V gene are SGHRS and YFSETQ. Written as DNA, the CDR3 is TGCGCCAGCAGCTTGGGAACGGGACAGACCTACGAGCAGTACTTC. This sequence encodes CASSLGTGQTYEQYF.

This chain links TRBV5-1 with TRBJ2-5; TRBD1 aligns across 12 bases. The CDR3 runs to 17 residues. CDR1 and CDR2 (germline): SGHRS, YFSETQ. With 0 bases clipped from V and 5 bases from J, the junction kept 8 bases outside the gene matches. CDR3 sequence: CASSLGDRGRIRETQYF. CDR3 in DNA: TGCGCCAGCAGCTTGGGGGACAGGGGGCGAATTCGGGAGACCCAGTACTTC.

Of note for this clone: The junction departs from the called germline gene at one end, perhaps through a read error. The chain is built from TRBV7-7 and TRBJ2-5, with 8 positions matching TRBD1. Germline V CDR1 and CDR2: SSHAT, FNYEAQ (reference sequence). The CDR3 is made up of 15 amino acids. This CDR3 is CASSLTGGRLETQYF. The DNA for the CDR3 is TGTGCTAGCAGCTTAACAGGGGGGCGCTTAGAGACCCAGTACTTC.

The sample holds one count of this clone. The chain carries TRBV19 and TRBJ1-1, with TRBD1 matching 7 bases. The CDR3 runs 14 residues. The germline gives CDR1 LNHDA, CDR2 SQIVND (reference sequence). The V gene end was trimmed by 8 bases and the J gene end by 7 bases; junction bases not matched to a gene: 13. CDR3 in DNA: TGTGCCAGTGGCTCACAGGGGTCCTCGATTGAAGCTTTCTTT. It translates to CASGSQGSSIEAFF.

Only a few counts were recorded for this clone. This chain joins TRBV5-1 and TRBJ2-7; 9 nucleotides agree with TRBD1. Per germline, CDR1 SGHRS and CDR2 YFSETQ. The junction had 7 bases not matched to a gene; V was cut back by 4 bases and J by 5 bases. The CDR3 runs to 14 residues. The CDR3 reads CASSPGQGVHEQYF. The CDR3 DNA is TGCGCCAGCAGCCCGGGACAGGGCGTACACGAGCAGTACTTC.